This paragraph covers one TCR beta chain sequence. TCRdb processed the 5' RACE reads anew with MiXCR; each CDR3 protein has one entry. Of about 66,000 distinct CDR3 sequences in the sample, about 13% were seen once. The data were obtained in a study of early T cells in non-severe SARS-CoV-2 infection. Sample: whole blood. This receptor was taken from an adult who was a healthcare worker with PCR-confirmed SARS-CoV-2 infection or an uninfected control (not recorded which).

In DNA form, the CDR3 reads TGTGCCAGCAGGGCCGACAGGGGGCTTAACTATGGCTACACCTTC. It yields the protein CASRADRGLNYGYTF. The genes are TRBV6-1 and TRBJ1-2, with 10 bases lining up with TRBD1. J lost 1 base, V lost 6 bases, and 5 bases had no gene match. Germline V gene sequence: CDR1 MNHNS, CDR2 SASEGT. The CDR3 loop spans 15 amino acids.